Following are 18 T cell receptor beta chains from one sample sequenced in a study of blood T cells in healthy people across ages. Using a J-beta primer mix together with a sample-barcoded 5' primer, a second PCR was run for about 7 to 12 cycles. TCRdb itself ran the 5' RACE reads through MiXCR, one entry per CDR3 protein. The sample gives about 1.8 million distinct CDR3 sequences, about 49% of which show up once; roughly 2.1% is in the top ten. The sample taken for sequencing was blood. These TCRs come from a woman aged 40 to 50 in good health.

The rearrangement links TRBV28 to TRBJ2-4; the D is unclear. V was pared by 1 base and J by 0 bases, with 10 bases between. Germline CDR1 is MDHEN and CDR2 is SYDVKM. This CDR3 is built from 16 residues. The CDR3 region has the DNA TGTGCCAGCAGTTTATCGCTCCGGGCAGCCAAAAACATTCAGTACTTC. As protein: CASSLSLRAAKNIQYF.

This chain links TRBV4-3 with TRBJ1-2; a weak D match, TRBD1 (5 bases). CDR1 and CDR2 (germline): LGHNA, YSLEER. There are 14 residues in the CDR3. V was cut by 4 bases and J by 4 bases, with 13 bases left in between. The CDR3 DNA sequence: TGCGCCAGCAGCCTAGGGACTCTAACCTATGGCTACACCTTC. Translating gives CASSLGTLTYGYTF.

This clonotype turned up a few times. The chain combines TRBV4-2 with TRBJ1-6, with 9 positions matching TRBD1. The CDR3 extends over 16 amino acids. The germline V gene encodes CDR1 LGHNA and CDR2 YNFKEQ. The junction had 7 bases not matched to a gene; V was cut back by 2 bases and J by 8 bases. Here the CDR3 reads CASSQNPTGGHSPLHF. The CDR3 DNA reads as TGTGCCAGCAGCCAAAACCCGACAGGGGGACATTCACCCCTCCACTTT.

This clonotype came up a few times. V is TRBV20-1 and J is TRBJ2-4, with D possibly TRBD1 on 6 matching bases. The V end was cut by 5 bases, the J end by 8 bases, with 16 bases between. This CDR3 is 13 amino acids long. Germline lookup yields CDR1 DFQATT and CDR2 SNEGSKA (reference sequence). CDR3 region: CSALGAGADIQYF. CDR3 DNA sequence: TGCAGTGCTCTCGGGGCAGGGGCGGACATTCAGTACTTC.

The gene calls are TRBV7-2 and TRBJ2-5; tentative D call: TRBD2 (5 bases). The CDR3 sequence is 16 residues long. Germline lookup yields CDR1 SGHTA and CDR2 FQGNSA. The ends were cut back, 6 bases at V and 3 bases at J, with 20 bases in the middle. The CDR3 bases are TGTGCCAGCAGTTCTACGGGTGAGGGATTGGAAGAGACCCAGTACTTC. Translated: CASSSTGEGLEETQYF.

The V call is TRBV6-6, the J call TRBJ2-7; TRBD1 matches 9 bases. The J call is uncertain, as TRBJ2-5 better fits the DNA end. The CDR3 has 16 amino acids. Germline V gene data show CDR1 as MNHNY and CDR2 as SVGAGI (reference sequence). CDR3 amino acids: CASRPTGTGFRETQYF. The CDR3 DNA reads TGTGCCAGCAGGCCGACCGGGACAGGGTTTCGAGAGACCCAGTACTTC.

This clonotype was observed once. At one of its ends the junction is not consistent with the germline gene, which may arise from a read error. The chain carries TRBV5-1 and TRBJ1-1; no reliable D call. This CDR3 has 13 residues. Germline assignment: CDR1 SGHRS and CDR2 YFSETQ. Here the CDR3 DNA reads TGCGCCAGCAGTTTGGAACCCGGCACTGAAGCTTTCTTT. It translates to CASSLEPGTEAFF.

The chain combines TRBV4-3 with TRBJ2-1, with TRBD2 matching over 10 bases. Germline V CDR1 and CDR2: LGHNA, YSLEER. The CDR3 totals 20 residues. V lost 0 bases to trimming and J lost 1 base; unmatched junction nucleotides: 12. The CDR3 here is CASSQDPTLAGSGSYNEQFF. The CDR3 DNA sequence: TGCGCCAGCAGCCAAGATCCAACACTAGCGGGAAGTGGTTCCTACAATGAGCAGTTCTTC.

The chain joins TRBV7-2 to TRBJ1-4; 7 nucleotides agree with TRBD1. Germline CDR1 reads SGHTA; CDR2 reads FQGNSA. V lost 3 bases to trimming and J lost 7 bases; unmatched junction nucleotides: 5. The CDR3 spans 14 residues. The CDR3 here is CASSFTGDGEKLFF. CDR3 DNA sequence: TGTGCCAGCAGCTTTACAGGGGACGGTGAAAAACTGTTTTTT. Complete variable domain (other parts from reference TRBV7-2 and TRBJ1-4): GAGVSQSPSNKVTEKGKDVELRCDPISGHTALYWYRQSLGQGLEFLIYFQGNSAPDKSGLPSDRFSAERTGGSVSTLTIQRTQQEDSAVYLCASSFTGDGEKLFFGSGTQLSVL.

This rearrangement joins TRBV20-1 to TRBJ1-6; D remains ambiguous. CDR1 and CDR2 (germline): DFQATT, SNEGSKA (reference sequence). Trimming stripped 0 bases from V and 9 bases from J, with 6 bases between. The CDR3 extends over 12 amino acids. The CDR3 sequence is CSAREGSSPLHF. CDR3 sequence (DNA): TGCAGTGCTAGAGAGGGGAGTTCACCCCTCCACTTT.

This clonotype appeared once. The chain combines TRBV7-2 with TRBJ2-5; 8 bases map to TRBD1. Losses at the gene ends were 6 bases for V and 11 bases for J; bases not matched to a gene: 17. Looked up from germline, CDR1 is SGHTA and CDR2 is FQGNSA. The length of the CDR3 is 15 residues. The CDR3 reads CASSWTTGAWGEQYF. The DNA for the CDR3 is TGTGCCAGCAGTTGGACGACAGGGGCTTGGGGTGAGCAGTACTTC.

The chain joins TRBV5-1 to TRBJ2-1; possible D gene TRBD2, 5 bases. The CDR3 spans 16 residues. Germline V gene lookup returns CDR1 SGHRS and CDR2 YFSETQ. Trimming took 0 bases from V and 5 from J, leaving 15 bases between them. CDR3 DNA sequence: TGCGCCAGCAGCTTGGGGCCGACGGGAAAGCACAATGAGCAGTTCTTC. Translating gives CASSLGPTGKHNEQFF.

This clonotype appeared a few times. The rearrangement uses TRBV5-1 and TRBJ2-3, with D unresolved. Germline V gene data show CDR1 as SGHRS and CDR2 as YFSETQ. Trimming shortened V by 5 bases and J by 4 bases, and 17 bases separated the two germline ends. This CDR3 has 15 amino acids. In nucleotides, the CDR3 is TGCGCCAGCAGAATCTCCACGATCGTAGCAGATACGCAGTATTTT. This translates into CASRISTIVADTQYF.

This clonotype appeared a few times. CDR3 nucleotides: TGTGCCAGCAGCCTAAAAACTCTCGAGCAGTACTTC. Translated: CASSLKTLEQYF. The chain employs TRBV13 and TRBJ2-7, with D hard to call. Germline V gene data show CDR1 as PRHDT and CDR2 as FYEKMQ (reference sequence). V was clipped by 5 bases and J by 6 bases, with 11 bases between them. The length of the CDR3 is 12 residues.

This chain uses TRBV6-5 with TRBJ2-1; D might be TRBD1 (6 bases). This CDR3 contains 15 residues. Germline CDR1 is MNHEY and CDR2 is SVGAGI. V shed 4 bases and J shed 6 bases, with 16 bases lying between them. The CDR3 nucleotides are TGTGCCAGCAGTTCCAAAAGTGGGACACGCAATGAGCAGTTCTTC. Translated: CASSSKSGTRNEQFF.

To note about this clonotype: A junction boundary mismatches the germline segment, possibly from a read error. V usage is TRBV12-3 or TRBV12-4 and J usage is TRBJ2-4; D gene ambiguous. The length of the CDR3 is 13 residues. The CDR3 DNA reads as TGTGCTAGCATGTCCGGGTTCGGGAACATTCAGTACTTC. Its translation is CASMSGFGNIQYF.

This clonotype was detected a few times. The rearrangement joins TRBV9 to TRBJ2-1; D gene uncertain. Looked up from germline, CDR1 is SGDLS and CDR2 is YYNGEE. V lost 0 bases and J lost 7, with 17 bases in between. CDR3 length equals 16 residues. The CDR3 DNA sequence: TGTGCCAGCAGCGTAGTAGCCGACCCCACAAATAATGAGCAGTTCTTC. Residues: CASSVVADPTNNEQFF.

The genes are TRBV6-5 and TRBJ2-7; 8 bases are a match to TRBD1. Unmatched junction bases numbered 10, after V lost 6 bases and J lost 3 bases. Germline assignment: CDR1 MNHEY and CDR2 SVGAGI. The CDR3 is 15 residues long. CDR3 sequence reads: CASRRVQGAVYEQYF. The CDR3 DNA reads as TGTGCCAGCAGGCGCGTTCAGGGGGCTGTCTACGAGCAGTACTTC.